This passage covers 17 T cell receptor beta chains from one sample sequenced in a study of OX40 agonist ivuxolimab in advanced cancers. The library was obtained by the immunoSEQ multiplex PCR assay. In TCRdb, the immuneACCESS table is reduced to in-frame sequences with V and J assigned. These tables do not hold every clone; where another copy was compared, an unresolved V gene accounts for under half, and the others remain unexplained. The sample includes over 50,000 clones, with 80% to 95% observed a single time. The ten largest clones take up around an eighth of the sample. The sequencing here drew on CD4+ or CD8+ T cells sorted from blood, taken in a trial of the OX40 agonist ivuxolimab. The receptors originated from an adult with an advanced solid tumor such as melanoma, head and neck, liver or kidney cancer.

CDR3 sequence (DNA): TGTGCCAGCAGCGGGACTAGCGGGAGTACGCAGTATTTT. It specifies CASSGTSGSTQYF. J is TRBJ2-3 and V is TRBV27, with 14 bases fitting TRBD2. V trimming: 6 bases; J trimming: 8 bases; junction bases outside the gene matches: 1. The CDR3 length is 13 residues. In germline, CDR1 is MNHEY, CDR2 SMNVEV (reference sequence).

This chain joins TRBV2 and TRBJ1-2; 9 positions agree with TRBD1. Germline CDR1 is SNHLY and CDR2 is FYNNEI. V dropped 5 bases and J dropped 5; count of bases not matched to a gene: 6. This CDR3 has 14 residues. CDR3 sequence: CASSSTGGGYGYTF. CDR3 DNA: TGTGCCAGCAGTTCGACAGGGGGTGGGTATGGCTACACCTTC.

This chain links TRBV27 with TRBJ2-1; no definite D call. CDR3 length equals 15 residues. In germline, CDR1 is MNHEY, CDR2 SMNVEV (reference sequence). The germline V and J ends were trimmed by 3 bases and 2 bases, with 11 bases remaining between them. The CDR3 here is CASSFAALTYNEQFF. For the CDR3, the DNA is TGTGCCAGCAGTTTTGCAGCGCTTACCTACAATGAGCAGTTCTTC.

The chain uses TRBV19 and TRBJ2-1, with 9 bases aligning to TRBD1. This CDR3 comprises 19 residues. Germline trimming cut 5 bases from V and 0 bases from J; bases unmatched to any gene: 14. Per the germline V gene, CDR1 is LNHDA and CDR2 is SQIVND (reference sequence). CDR3 sequence reads: CASSVYLVDRGNSYNEQFF. The CDR3 coding sequence is TGTGCCAGTAGTGTATACCTGGTAGACAGGGGGAACTCCTACAATGAGCAGTTCTTC.

This chain connects TRBV4-3 to TRBJ2-1; D might be TRBD1 (5 bases). The germline V gene has CDR1 LGHNA and CDR2 YSLEER. V lost 3 bases and J 6 bases, leaving 9 bases between the germline ends. CDR3 length: 13 amino acids. As DNA, the CDR3 is TGCGCCAGCAGCCAGAGACAGTTCAATGAGCAGTTCTTC. Translating gives CASSQRQFNEQFF.

This chain uses TRBV10-3 with TRBJ1-5; the match to TRBD1 covers 8 bases. Trimming at V came to 4 bases and at J to 7 bases, leaving 6 bases not matched to a gene. Germline CDR1 ENHRY, CDR2 SYGVKD. CDR3 length equals 14 residues. CDR3 nucleotide sequence: TGTGCCATCAGTGCAGGGGGCGATTACCAGCCCCAGCATTTT. Translation: CAISAGGDYQPQHF.

The V and J genes are TRBV11-2 and TRBJ2-1; 11 bases fit TRBD2. Germline V CDR1 and CDR2: SGHAT, FQNNGV. The V and J ends lost 7 bases and 9 bases, in that order; junction bases with no gene match: 11. The CDR3 covers 15 residues. CDR3 sequence (DNA): TGTGCCAGCACCCACGAGACTAGCGGGGTCCGTGAGCAGTTCTTC. Translation: CASTHETSGVREQFF.

The CDR3: CASTSGTTGNTIYF. The CDR3 nucleotides are TGTGCCAGCACCTCCGGGACTACTGGAAACACCATATATTTT. The chain combines TRBV21-1 with TRBJ1-3. TRBV21-1 represents a pseudogene. The CDR3 is made up of 14 amino acids.

The CDR3 sequence is CASSFRGSEAFF. The CDR3 DNA reads TGTGCCAGCAGTTTCAGGGGTTCTGAAGCTTTCTTT. The gene calls are TRBV6-1 and TRBJ1-1; D perhaps matches TRBD1 (6 bases). V dropped 5 bases and J dropped 6 bases, with 10 bases sitting between them. Germline assignment: CDR1 MNHNS and CDR2 SASEGT. The CDR3 is 12 amino acids.

The V call is TRBV14, the J call TRBJ2-7, with 7 bases fitting TRBD1. Germline V gene sequence: CDR1 SGHDN, CDR2 FVKESK. There are 13 residues in the CDR3. The V gene end was trimmed by 8 bases and the J gene end by 2 bases; junction bases not matched to a gene: 6. The CDR3 region is CASQDDRAYEQYF. DNA of the CDR3: TGTGCCAGCCAAGACGACAGGGCCTACGAGCAGTACTTC.

The chain links TRBV5-6 to TRBJ2-7, with D tentatively TRBD2 (5 bases). CDR3 length: 14 residues. Germline V lookup: CDR1 SGHDT, CDR2 YYEEEE. Trimming left V 2 bases short and J 2 bases short, with 11 bases between. The CDR3, as DNA: TGTGCCAGCAGCTTAGGTACGGGAACCTACGAGCAGTACTTC. Its translation: CASSLGTGTYEQYF.

The rearrangement links TRBV5-6 to TRBJ2-5; the D gene is possibly TRBD2 (5 bases). The end of the DNA fits TRBJ2-7 better, so the J call may be wrong. The CDR3 has 13 amino acids. Germline CDR1 reads SGHDT; CDR2 reads YYEEEE. CDR3 sequence reads: CASSPGISYEQYF. CDR3 DNA: TGTGCCAGCAGCCCCGGGATCTCCTACGAGCAGTACTTC.

The V call is TRBV6-5, the J call TRBJ1-1; D is ambiguous. V lost 5 bases and J 2 bases, leaving 6 bases between the germline ends. CDR3 length equals 12 residues. Looked up from germline, CDR1 is MNHEY and CDR2 is SVGAGI. CDR3 loop: CASSRYNTEAFF. CDR3 bases: TGTGCCAGCAGTAGATACAACACTGAAGCTTTCTTT.

V gene TRBV9 combines with J gene TRBJ1-5; D is uncertain. Trimming stripped 0 bases from V and 7 bases from J, with 8 bases between. The V gene's germline CDR1 is SGDLS and CDR2 YYNGEE. This CDR3 comprises 13 residues. CDR3 in DNA: TGTGCCAGCAGCGTAGAGGGAGTGCAGCCCCAGCATTTT. Amino acids: CASSVEGVQPQHF.

This rearrangement joins TRBV27 to TRBJ1-1, with TRBD1 as a possible D gene (5 bases). The CDR3 has 14 residues. V dropped 7 bases and J dropped 4 bases, with 16 bases sitting between them. Germline V lookup: CDR1 MNHEY, CDR2 SMNVEV (reference sequence). The CDR3 DNA sequence: TGTGCCAGCACCCCTACAGGACTAGTCACTGAAGCTTTCTTT. Its translation: CASTPTGLVTEAFF.

The chain recombines TRBV4-1 with TRBJ2-5, with D perhaps assigned TRBD1 or TRBD2 (6 bases each). V gave up 1 base and J gave up 6 bases, with 18 bases separating them. The CDR3 runs to 16 residues. Germline CDR1 MGHRA, CDR2 YSYEKL. CDR3 protein: CASSQVVSEGVKTQYF. CDR3 nucleotides: TGCGCCAGCAGCCAAGTCGTTTCGGAGGGGGTGAAGACCCAGTACTTC.

This clone appeared once. The chain joins TRBV4-3 to TRBJ2-7, with TRBD1 matching 8 bases. Germline CDR1 and CDR2: LGHNA and YSLEER. This CDR3 is 15 amino acids long. J was trimmed by 3 bases and V by 1 base; bases with no gene match: 5. CDR3 sequence: CASSQGTGPGYEQYF. CDR3 coding DNA: TGCGCCAGCAGCCAAGGGACAGGGCCGGGCTACGAGCAGTACTTC.